This T cell receptor beta chain was documented in a study of Ad26.COV2.S vaccination and SARS-CoV-2 variants. Study-level background: Administration of Ad26.COV2.S was intramuscular, either once or twice 56 days apart. Study results and caveats: Total T cell responses were possibly underestimated by TCR breadth and depth analyses.

Documented treatment: about 20 received Ad26.COV2.S at low or high dose, single or two shots; about 5 received placebo; per-sample allocation not given. Repertoires come from day 63 after the first vaccine or placebo injection. At a Boston site, the person donating was an adult of 18-55 years. With 1 base clipped from V and 7 bases from J, the junction kept 2 bases outside the gene matches. Looked up from germline, CDR1 is SGHVS and CDR2 is FQNEAQ. The CDR3 is 15 residues long. Libraries were prepared by immunoSEQ multiplex PCR; TCRdb keeps only in-frame clonotypes and omits some of them. The sample yields roughly 390,000 clones, about 88% seen once. As concerns this clone: The antigen is not known.

Sequenced material: peripheral blood, taken in a trial of Ad26.COV2.S vaccine versus placebo. This clonotype originated in a person between 18 and 60 years old who received the Ad26.COV2.S COVID-19 vaccine or a placebo. The V gene is TRBV7-8, the J gene TRBJ2-2, with 11 bases aligning to TRBD1. CDR3 in amino acids: CASSLVDRGHGELFF. DNA for the CDR3: TGTGCCAGCAGCTTAGTGGACAGGGGGCACGGGGAGCTGTTTTTT.